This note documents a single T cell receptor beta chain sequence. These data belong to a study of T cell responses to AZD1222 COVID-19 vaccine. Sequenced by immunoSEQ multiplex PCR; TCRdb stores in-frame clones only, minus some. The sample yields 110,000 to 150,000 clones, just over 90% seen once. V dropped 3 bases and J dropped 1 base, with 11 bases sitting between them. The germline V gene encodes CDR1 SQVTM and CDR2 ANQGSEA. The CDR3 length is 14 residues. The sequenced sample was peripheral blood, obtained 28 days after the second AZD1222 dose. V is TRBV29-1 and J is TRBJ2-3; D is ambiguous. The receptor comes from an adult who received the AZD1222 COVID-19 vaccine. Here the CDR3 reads CSVDSGKGTDTQYF. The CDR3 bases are TGCAGCGTTGACTCCGGAAAGGGCACAGATACGCAGTATTTT.